One sample yielded the 32 T cell receptor beta chains listed below, sequenced in a study of CD8 T cells in Susac syndrome. The authors reverse transcribed roughly 0.5 to 1 ug RNA with random hexamers. Each CDR3 protein gets one entry after TCRdb re-called the immunoSEQ multiplex PCR reads with MiXCR. The sample contains 150,000 to 190,000 distinct CDR3 sequences, 85% to 95% of which appear only once. The sequenced sample consisted of CD8+ T cells from PBMCs. Source of these receptors: a human donor with multiple sclerosis.

This CDR3 reads CSVGDISYEQYF. The CDR3, as DNA: TGCAGCGTTGGAGACATCTCCTACGAGCAGTACTTC. V and J are TRBV29-1 and TRBJ2-7, with no clear D. The CDR3 is 12 amino acids. V lost 4 bases to trimming and J lost 0 bases, with 7 bases between them. Per germline, CDR1 SQVTM and CDR2 ANQGSEA.

J is TRBJ2-3 and V is TRBV29-1; 7 bases fit TRBD2. Germline CDR1 and CDR2: SQVTM and ANQGSEA. The CDR3 is made up of 11 amino acids. The V and J ends lost 7 bases and 6 bases, in that order; junction bases with no gene match: 4. This chain's CDR3 is CSGEGRDTQYF. DNA of the CDR3: TGCAGCGGGGAGGGCCGGGATACGCAGTATTTT.

The rearrangement joins TRBV5-1 to TRBJ2-7; unclear D gene. The CDR3 length is 12 residues. Germline V gives CDR1 SGHRS, CDR2 YFSETQ. V was cut by 2 bases and J by 6 bases, with 9 bases left in between. CDR3 nucleotide sequence: TGCGCCAGCAGCTTAGGACCCCGCGAGCAGTACTTC. This gives the protein CASSLGPREQYF.

The rearrangement joins TRBV28 to TRBJ1-5; tentative D call: TRBD1 (6 bases). V was shortened by 4 bases and J by 4 bases, with 8 bases between the two germline ends. Germline assignment: CDR1 MDHEN and CDR2 SYDVKM. This CDR3 comprises 13 residues. The DNA of the CDR3 is TGTGCCAGCAGTTGGGGGCCGAATCAGCCCCAGCATTTT. Translated, it gives CASSWGPNQPQHF.

This chain links TRBV9 with TRBJ1-6, with TRBD1 as a possible D gene (6 bases). The V end was cut by 3 bases, the J end by 14 bases, with 9 bases between. This CDR3 spans 11 amino acids. Germline CDR1 SGDLS, CDR2 YYNGEE. CDR3 coding DNA: TGTGCCAGCAGCGCCGGACAGTCCCTCCACTTT. Protein sequence: CASSAGQSLHF.

The J gene is TRBJ2-1, the V gene TRBV6-1; the D call may be TRBD1 or TRBD2 (5 bases each). With 2 bases removed from V and 6 bases from J, the gap between germline ends came to 11 bases. Germline lookup yields CDR1 MNHNS and CDR2 SASEGT. The CDR3 totals 14 residues. CDR3 sequence (DNA): TGTGCCAGCAGTGAATTTGTGGGACCCAATGAGCAGTTCTTC. Translation gives CASSEFVGPNEQFF.

CDR3 amino acids: CASSVEDSHNEQFF. The CDR3 nucleotides are TGTGCCAGCAGTGTAGAGGACAGTCACAATGAGCAGTTCTTC. The rearrangement joins TRBV2 to TRBJ2-1; possibly TRBD1 for D (6 bases). V was trimmed by 4 bases and J by 5 bases, leaving 12 bases between them. Germline V CDR1 and CDR2: SNHLY, FYNNEI. This CDR3 comprises 14 residues.

The chain links TRBV30 to TRBJ2-1, with 10 bases identical to TRBD1. With 3 bases clipped from V and 10 bases from J, the junction kept 6 bases outside the gene matches. CDR1 and CDR2 from the germline V gene are GTSNPN and SVGIG (reference sequence). This CDR3 comprises 13 residues. As DNA, the CDR3 is TGTGCCTGGAGCACGGGACAGGGGCCGGAGCAGTTCTTC. As protein: CAWSTGQGPEQFF.

The J gene is TRBJ2-7, the V gene TRBV28; TRBD1 matches 7 bases. Germline V gene lookup returns CDR1 MDHEN and CDR2 SYDVKM. Unmatched junction bases numbered 7, after V lost 3 bases and J lost 5 bases. CDR3 length equals 14 residues. Here the CDR3 reads CASSLSQGWDEQYF. The CDR3 DNA reads as TGTGCCAGCAGTTTGTCACAGGGGTGGGACGAGCAGTACTTC.

The gene calls are TRBV12-3 or TRBV12-4 and TRBJ1-5, with 9 bases fitting TRBD1. The CDR3 is 14 residues long. Trimming took 6 bases from V and 6 from J; bases not matched to a gene: 6. The CDR3 is CASRGQGESQPQHF. In nucleotides, the CDR3 is TGTGCCAGCAGGGGACAGGGAGAGAGTCAGCCCCAGCATTTT.

This clonotype has only one observation. The chain employs TRBV30 and TRBJ2-7, with 7 bases that match TRBD1. CDR1 and CDR2 (germline): GTSNPN, SVGIG (reference sequence). J lost 2 bases, V lost 6 bases, and 10 bases had no gene match. The CDR3 is 14 residues long. CDR3 nucleotide sequence: TGTGCCTGCATAACACAGGGGAGCCCCTACGAGCAGTACTTC. Protein: CACITQGSPYEQYF. The full variable domain, its missing parts supplied by reference TRBV30 and TRBJ2-7, is SQTIHQWPATLVQPVGSPLSLECTVEGTSNPNLYWYRQAAGRGLQLLFYSVGIGQISSEVPQNLSASRPQDRQFILSSKKLLLSDSGFYLCACITQGSPYEQYFGPGTRLTVT.

This chain links TRBV12-3 or TRBV12-4 with TRBJ1-2; D unresolved. There are 10 residues in the CDR3. With 8 bases removed from V and 7 bases from J, the gap between germline ends came to 8 bases. The CDR3 loop reads CASFYGGYTF. CDR3 nucleotides: TGTGCCAGCTTCTATGGTGGCTACACCTTC.

The rearrangement links TRBV20-1 to TRBJ2-2; 7 nucleotides align to TRBD2. Germline assignment: CDR1 DFQATT and CDR2 SNEGSKA (reference sequence). The CDR3 runs to 13 residues. V shed 6 bases and J 10 bases; nucleotides not matched to a gene: 11. The CDR3 reads CSALAGVPEELFF. The CDR3 DNA reads TGCAGTGCGCTCGCGGGGGTCCCAGAGGAGCTGTTTTTT.

The V gene is TRBV28, the J gene TRBJ2-3; no clear D gene. The CDR3 is 15 amino acids. V lost 5 bases, J lost 1 base, and 13 bases lay in between. The germline CDR1 and CDR2 sequences are MDHEN and SYDVKM. This CDR3 reads CASSTLQIRTDTQYF. DNA for the CDR3: TGTGCCAGCAGTACCCTCCAGATACGCACAGATACGCAGTATTTT.

J is TRBJ2-1 and V is TRBV15, with a possible D match to TRBD2 (5 bases). This CDR3 comprises 13 residues. In germline, CDR1 is LNHNV, CDR2 YYDKDF (reference sequence). Trimming pared 0 bases from V and 6 bases from J, leaving 6 bases between. CDR3 sequence (DNA): TGTGCCACCAGCAGAGATAGCGCCAATGAGCAGTTCTTC. Protein product: CATSRDSANEQFF.

This chain connects TRBV12-3 or TRBV12-4 to TRBJ1-1; unclear D gene. The CDR3 loop spans 12 amino acids. The V and J ends lost 3 bases and 8 bases respectively, with 10 bases between them. The CDR3 bases are TGTGCCAGCAGTTTGGCCCTCGGGGAAGCTTTCTTT. Its protein product is CASSLALGEAFF.

The V call is TRBV24-1, the J call TRBJ2-7; D may be TRBD1 (6 bases). V was clipped by 3 bases and J by 7 bases, with 9 bases between them. The V gene's germline CDR1 is KGHDR and CDR2 SFDVKD. The CDR3 has 12 residues. The chain's CDR3 is CATSDPTGEQYF. In DNA form, the CDR3 reads TGTGCCACCAGTGATCCAACAGGGGAGCAGTACTTC.

The rearrangement joins TRBV4-1 to TRBJ1-5; D possibly corresponds to TRBD1 (6 bases). Per the germline V gene, CDR1 is MGHRA and CDR2 is YSYEKL. V dropped 5 bases and J dropped 4 bases, with 15 bases sitting between them. The CDR3 totals 15 residues. In DNA, the CDR3 is TGCGCCAGCAGCTTCAGGGGTCCCAGTAATCAGCCCCAGCATTTT. Translating it yields CASSFRGPSNQPQHF.

This chain links TRBV29-1 with TRBJ2-5; D is ambiguous. V shed 5 bases and J shed 3 bases, with 4 bases lying between them. There are 10 residues in the CDR3. The V gene's germline CDR1 is SQVTM and CDR2 ANQGSEA. CDR3 in DNA: TGCAGCGTTCTCAAAGAGACCCAGTACTTC. It is translated as CSVLKETQYF.

This clonotype was observed once. The chain recombines TRBV9 with TRBJ2-1; 12 bases are a match to TRBD1. Per germline, CDR1 SGDLS and CDR2 YYNGEE. The CDR3 sequence is 15 residues long. J lost 8 bases, V lost 2 bases, and 5 bases had no gene match. The CDR3 loop is CASSVGQGAHHEQFF. CDR3 coding DNA: TGTGCCAGCAGCGTGGGACAGGGGGCGCATCATGAGCAGTTCTTC.

The V and J genes are TRBV3-1 and TRBJ2-7, with D possibly being TRBD2 (6 bases). The CDR3 runs 17 residues. V was clipped by 1 base and J by 5 bases, with 21 bases between them. Germline CDR1 is LGHDT and CDR2 is YNNKEL (reference sequence). The chain's CDR3 is CASSQVARLGFSNEQYF. DNA of the CDR3: TGTGCCAGCAGCCAAGTGGCGAGACTAGGTTTTTCCAACGAGCAGTACTTC.

V and J are TRBV2 and TRBJ1-2; a weak D match, TRBD1 (5 bases). With 7 bases removed from V and 6 bases from J, the gap between germline ends came to 12 bases. In germline, CDR1 is SNHLY, CDR2 FYNNEI. The CDR3 is 12 residues long. CDR3 sequence: CASKGTVDGYTF. DNA of the CDR3: TGTGCCAGCAAAGGGACGGTGGATGGCTACACCTTC.

CDR3 protein: CSARPYRDSNQPQHF. The CDR3 nucleotides read TGCAGTGCTAGACCCTACAGGGATAGCAATCAGCCCCAGCATTTT. J is TRBJ1-5 and V is TRBV20-1; tentative D call: TRBD1 (6 bases). Germline CDR1 and CDR2: DFQATT and SNEGSKA (reference sequence). There are 15 residues in the CDR3. Trimming removed 2 bases at V and 0 bases at J, with 11 bases between.

The rearrangement joins TRBV2 to TRBJ2-7, with D tentatively TRBD1 or TRBD2 (5 bases each). In germline, CDR1 is SNHLY, CDR2 FYNNEI. V was pared by 3 bases and J by 9 bases, with 18 bases between. The CDR3 consists of 14 residues. Written as DNA, the CDR3 is TGTGCCAGCAGTGATGGGCCCAGGGCGAGGGGGCAGTACTTC. Protein: CASSDGPRARGQYF.

This sequence joins TRBV19 and TRBJ2-7; D is unclear. V was trimmed by 3 bases and J by 2 bases, leaving 23 bases between them. The CDR3 runs to 18 residues. Per the germline V gene, CDR1 is LNHDA and CDR2 is SQIVND (reference sequence). CDR3 loop: CASSIVDGRGGMAYEQYF. CDR3 coding DNA: TGTGCCAGTAGTATCGTCGACGGAAGAGGTGGCATGGCCTACGAGCAGTACTTC.

The gene calls are TRBV20-1 and TRBJ1-2, with D perhaps TRBD1 (6 bases). Looked up from germline, CDR1 is DFQATT and CDR2 is SNEGSKA (reference sequence). V dropped 4 bases and J dropped 4 bases, with 16 bases sitting between them. This CDR3 has 14 residues. For the CDR3, the DNA is TGCAGTGCTAACTCGTGGACAGAGCTCTATGGCTACACCTTC. Its translation is CSANSWTELYGYTF.

The V and J genes are TRBV25-1 and TRBJ1-1; no definite D call. CDR1 is MGHDK and CDR2 is SYGVNS in the germline V gene. V shed 0 bases and J shed 7 bases, with 9 bases lying between them. This CDR3 has 13 amino acids. The DNA for the CDR3 is TGTGCCAGCAGTGAATATAGGGAGAGTGAAGCTTTCTTT. Amino acid sequence: CASSEYRESEAFF.

In this sample, this clonotype turned up once. This chain connects TRBV4-2 to TRBJ1-1; 9 bases align to TRBD1. This CDR3 has 14 amino acids. With V trimmed by 3 bases and J by 6 bases, 5 bases remained unmatched. CDR1 is LGHNA, CDR2 YNFKEQ, per germline. The CDR3, as DNA: TGTGCCAGCAGCCAGGAACAGGGGGCACCTGAAGCTTTCTTT. Protein product: CASSQEQGAPEAFF.

CDR3 amino acids: CASSIGLTYEQYF. CDR3 nucleotides: TGTGCCAGCAGCATCGGACTAACCTACGAGCAGTACTTC. This sequence joins TRBV12-3 or TRBV12-4 and TRBJ2-7, with D perhaps matching TRBD2 (6 bases). This CDR3 contains 13 residues. V was pared by 6 bases and J by 2 bases, with 11 bases between.

This rearrangement joins TRBV5-1 to TRBJ2-4, with 8 bases aligning to TRBD2. Trimming at V came to 4 bases and at J to 6 bases, leaving 9 bases not matched to a gene. The CDR3 is 15 amino acids. Germline CDR1 reads SGHRS; CDR2 reads YFSETQ. The CDR3 bases are TGCGCCAGCAGCCAAGCGGGGGCCCACGGAAACATTCAGTACTTC. It yields the protein CASSQAGAHGNIQYF.

The CDR3 DNA reads TGTGCCACCAGCAGAGTCCCCTACGAGCAGTACTTC. Translated: CATSRVPYEQYF. The gene calls are TRBV15 and TRBJ2-7; D gene ambiguous. Trimming pared 1 base from V and 2 bases from J, leaving 3 bases between. The CDR3 is 12 amino acids. CDR1 is LNHNV and CDR2 is YYDKDF in the germline V gene (reference sequence).

The chain is built from TRBV9 and TRBJ2-1; D gene unclear. The V and J ends lost 0 bases and 9 bases respectively, with 7 bases between them. The germline V gene has CDR1 SGDLS and CDR2 YYNGEE. The CDR3 is 12 residues long. The CDR3 is CASSVVEPEQFF. CDR3 sequence (DNA): TGTGCCAGCAGCGTAGTCGAGCCTGAGCAGTTCTTC.